Listed here are 12 T cell receptor beta chains from one sample, sequenced in a study of OX40 agonist ivuxolimab in advanced cancers. The method was immunoSEQ multiplex PCR; TCRdb's version includes in-frame clones alone and lacks a portion of them. The sample records tens of thousands of clones, around 79% being singletons. The sample was CD4+ or CD8+ T cells sorted from blood, taken in a trial of the OX40 agonist ivuxolimab. The receptors derive from an adult with an advanced solid tumor such as melanoma, head and neck, liver or kidney cancer.

This chain connects TRBV18 to TRBJ2-2; D possibly uses TRBD1 or TRBD2 (5 bases each). The CDR3 has 14 amino acids. The V and J ends lost 6 bases and 5 bases respectively, with 13 bases between them. Germline V gene sequence: CDR1 KGHSH, CDR2 LQKENI. CDR3: CASSRIGATGELFF. Here the CDR3 DNA reads TGTGCCAGCTCGCGAATCGGGGCTACCGGGGAGCTGTTTTTT.

The V gene is TRBV27, the J gene TRBJ1-1; TRBD1 agrees at 8 bases. From germline, CDR1 is MNHEY and CDR2 SMNVEV (reference sequence). With 5 bases clipped from V and 1 base from J, the junction kept 3 bases outside the gene matches. CDR3 size: 14 residues. CDR3 sequence reads: CASSLGQGNTEAFF. In DNA form, the CDR3 reads TGTGCCAGCAGTCTTGGACAGGGGAACACTGAAGCTTTCTTT.

There are a few counts of this clone. The V call is TRBV2, the J call TRBJ1-6; 7 positions agree with TRBD1. CDR1 and CDR2 (germline): SNHLY, FYNNEI. Losses at the gene ends were 4 bases for V and 7 bases for J; bases not matched to a gene: 4. CDR3 size: 14 residues. The CDR3, as DNA: TGTGCCAGCAGTGCGGGACAGCCGAATTCACCCCTCCACTTT. It is translated as CASSAGQPNSPLHF.

The chain combines TRBV5-1 with TRBJ2-1; TRBD2 aligns across 7 bases. V lost 0 bases, J lost 8 bases, and 8 bases stayed unmatched. This CDR3 is 15 amino acids long. Germline V lookup: CDR1 SGHRS, CDR2 YFSETQ. The CDR3 loop reads CASSLGTSRNDEQFF. The CDR3 nucleotides are TGCGCCAGCAGCTTGGGGACTAGTCGCAACGATGAGCAGTTCTTC.

The sample holds a few counts of this clone. The chain carries TRBV19 and TRBJ1-5, with D possibly matching TRBD1 (6 bases). From germline, CDR1 is LNHDA and CDR2 SQIVND (reference sequence). The germline V and J ends were trimmed by 7 bases and 1 base, with 17 bases remaining between them. The CDR3 spans 16 residues. CDR3 residues: CASTRGGARSNQPQHF. Here the CDR3 DNA reads TGTGCCAGTACCCGGGGGGGGGCGAGGAGCAATCAGCCCCAGCATTTT.

J is TRBJ2-1 and V is TRBV11-3; TRBD1 matches at 11 bases. The CDR3 is made up of 17 amino acids. CDR1 and CDR2 (germline): SGHNT, YENEEA. V dropped 4 bases and J dropped 6; count of bases not matched to a gene: 11. CDR3 in amino acids: CASSSSVRDRGGNEQFF. The CDR3 DNA follows: TGTGCCAGCAGCTCGAGCGTCCGGGACAGGGGGGGCAATGAGCAGTTCTTC.

The chain carries TRBV28 and TRBJ2-7; TRBD2 aligns across 8 bases. There are 14 residues in the CDR3. Germline CDR1 is MDHEN and CDR2 is SYDVKM. The V and J ends lost 6 bases and 5 bases, in that order; junction bases with no gene match: 9. The CDR3: CASRSSGGVHEQYF. As DNA, the CDR3 is TGTGCCAGCAGATCATCGGGGGGGGTGCACGAGCAGTACTTC.

The rearrangement joins TRBV30 to TRBJ2-2; D possibly corresponds to TRBD2 (6 bases). The V end was cut by 0 bases, the J end by 4 bases, with 6 bases between. Per germline, CDR1 GTSNPN and CDR2 SVGIG (reference sequence). There are 13 residues in the CDR3. In DNA form, the CDR3 reads TGTGCCTGGAGTGTTAGCGGCACCGGGGAGCTGTTTTTT. Its protein product is CAWSVSGTGELFF.

The V and J genes are TRBV30 and TRBJ1-2; weak D call: TRBD1 (6 bases). The ends were cut back, 4 bases at V and 4 bases at J, with 16 bases in the middle. The CDR3 contains 14 residues. The germline V gene has CDR1 GTSNPN and CDR2 SVGIG (reference sequence). This CDR3 reads CAWKTGPGAYGYTF. CDR3 nucleotide sequence: TGTGCCTGGAAGACTGGACCAGGGGCCTATGGCTACACCTTC.

This sequence joins TRBV5-4 and TRBJ1-5; D not certain. The V and J ends lost 3 bases and 0 bases respectively, with 10 bases between them. Germline-derived CDR1 and CDR2 are SGHNT and YYREEE (reference sequence). The CDR3 covers 15 residues. In DNA form, the CDR3 reads TGTGCCAGCAGCTACCGACGGTATAGCAATCAGCCCCAGCATTTT. It is translated as CASSYRRYSNQPQHF.

The CDR3 coding sequence is TGCGCCAGCAGCCGGCGGGCGGGGGTCTACGAGCAGTACTTC. Protein sequence: CASSRRAGVYEQYF. This chain joins TRBV4-1 and TRBJ2-7, with 7 bases aligning to TRBD2. The ends lost 4 bases at V and 3 bases at J; junction bases unmatched: 6. The CDR3 sequence is 14 residues long. CDR1 is MGHRA and CDR2 is YSYEKL in the germline V gene.

This clone has only one observation. The V and J genes are TRBV7-9 and TRBJ1-2; D unclear. V lost 0 bases and J lost 4, with 9 bases in between. This CDR3 has 14 residues. Germline CDR1 SEHNR, CDR2 FQNEAQ (reference sequence). CDR3 bases: TGTGCCAGCAGCTTAGCAAGGGCTCTCTATGGCTACACCTTC. Translating gives CASSLARALYGYTF. Drawing the rest from reference TRBV7-9 and TRBJ1-2, the complete variable domain is DTGVSQNPRHKITKRGQNVTFRCDPISEHNRLYWYRQTLGQGPEFLTYFQNEAQLEKSRLLSDRFSAERPKGSFSTLEIQRTEQGDSAMYLCASSLARALYGYTFGSGTRLTVV.